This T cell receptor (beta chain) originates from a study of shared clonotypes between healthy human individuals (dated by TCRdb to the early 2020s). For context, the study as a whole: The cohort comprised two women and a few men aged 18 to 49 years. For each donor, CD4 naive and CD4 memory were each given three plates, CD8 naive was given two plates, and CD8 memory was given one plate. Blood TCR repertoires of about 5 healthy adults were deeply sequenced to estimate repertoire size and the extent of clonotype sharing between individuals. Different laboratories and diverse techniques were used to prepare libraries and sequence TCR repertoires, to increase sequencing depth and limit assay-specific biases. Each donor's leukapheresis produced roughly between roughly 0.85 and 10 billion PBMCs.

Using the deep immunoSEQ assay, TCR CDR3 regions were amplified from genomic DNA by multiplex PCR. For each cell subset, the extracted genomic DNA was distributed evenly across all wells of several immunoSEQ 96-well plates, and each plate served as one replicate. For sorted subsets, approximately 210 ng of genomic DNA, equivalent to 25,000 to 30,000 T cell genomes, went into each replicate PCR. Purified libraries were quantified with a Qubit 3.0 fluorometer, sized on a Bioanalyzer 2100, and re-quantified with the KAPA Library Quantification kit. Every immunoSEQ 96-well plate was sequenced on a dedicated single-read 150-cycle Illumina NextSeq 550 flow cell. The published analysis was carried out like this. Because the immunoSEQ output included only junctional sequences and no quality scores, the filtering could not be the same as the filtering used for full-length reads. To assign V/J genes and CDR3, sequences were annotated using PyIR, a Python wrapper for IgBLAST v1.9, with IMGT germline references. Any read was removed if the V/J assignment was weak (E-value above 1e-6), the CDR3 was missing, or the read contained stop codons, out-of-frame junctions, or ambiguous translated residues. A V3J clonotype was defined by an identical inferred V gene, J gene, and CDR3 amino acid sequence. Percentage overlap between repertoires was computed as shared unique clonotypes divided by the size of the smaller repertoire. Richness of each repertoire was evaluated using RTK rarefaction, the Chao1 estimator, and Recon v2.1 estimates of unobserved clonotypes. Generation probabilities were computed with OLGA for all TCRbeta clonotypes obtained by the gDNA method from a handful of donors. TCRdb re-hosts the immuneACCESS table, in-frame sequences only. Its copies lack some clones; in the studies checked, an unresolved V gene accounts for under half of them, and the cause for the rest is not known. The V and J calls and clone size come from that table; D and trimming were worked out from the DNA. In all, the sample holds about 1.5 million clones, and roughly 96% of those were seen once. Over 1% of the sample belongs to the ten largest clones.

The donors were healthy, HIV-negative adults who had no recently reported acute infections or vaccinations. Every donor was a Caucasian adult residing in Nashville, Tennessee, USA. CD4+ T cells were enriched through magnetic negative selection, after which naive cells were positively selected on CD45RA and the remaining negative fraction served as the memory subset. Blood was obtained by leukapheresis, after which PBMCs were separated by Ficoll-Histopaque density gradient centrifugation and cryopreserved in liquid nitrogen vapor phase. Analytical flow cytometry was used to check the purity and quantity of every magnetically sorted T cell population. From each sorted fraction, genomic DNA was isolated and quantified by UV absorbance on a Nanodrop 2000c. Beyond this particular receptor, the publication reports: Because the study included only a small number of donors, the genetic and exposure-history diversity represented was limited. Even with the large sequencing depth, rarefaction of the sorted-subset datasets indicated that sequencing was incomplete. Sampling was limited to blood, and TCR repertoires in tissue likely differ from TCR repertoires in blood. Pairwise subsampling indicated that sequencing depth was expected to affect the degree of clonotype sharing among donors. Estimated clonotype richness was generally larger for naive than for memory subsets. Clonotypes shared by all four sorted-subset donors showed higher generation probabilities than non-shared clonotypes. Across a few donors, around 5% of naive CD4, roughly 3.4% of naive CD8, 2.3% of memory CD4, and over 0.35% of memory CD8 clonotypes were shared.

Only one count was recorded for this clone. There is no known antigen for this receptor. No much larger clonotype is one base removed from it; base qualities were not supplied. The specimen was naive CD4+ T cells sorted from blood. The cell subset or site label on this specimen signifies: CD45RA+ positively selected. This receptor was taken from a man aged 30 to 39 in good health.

The CDR3: CASSYSVFQGDYGYTF. Read as DNA, the sequence is TGTGCCAGCAGTTACTCGGTGTTTCAGGGAGACTATGGCTACACCTTC. The rearrangement joined TRBV6-5 to TRBJ1-2, with a weak D call of TRBD1 (5 bases match). CDR1 and CDR2, per the germline V gene, are MNHEY and SVGAGI. V is reduced by 0 bases and J by 3 bases, leaving a spacing of 14 bases between them. From cysteine to phenylalanine, the CDR3 is 16 amino acids long. The DNA shown is the 48-base CDR3, in frame from base 1.